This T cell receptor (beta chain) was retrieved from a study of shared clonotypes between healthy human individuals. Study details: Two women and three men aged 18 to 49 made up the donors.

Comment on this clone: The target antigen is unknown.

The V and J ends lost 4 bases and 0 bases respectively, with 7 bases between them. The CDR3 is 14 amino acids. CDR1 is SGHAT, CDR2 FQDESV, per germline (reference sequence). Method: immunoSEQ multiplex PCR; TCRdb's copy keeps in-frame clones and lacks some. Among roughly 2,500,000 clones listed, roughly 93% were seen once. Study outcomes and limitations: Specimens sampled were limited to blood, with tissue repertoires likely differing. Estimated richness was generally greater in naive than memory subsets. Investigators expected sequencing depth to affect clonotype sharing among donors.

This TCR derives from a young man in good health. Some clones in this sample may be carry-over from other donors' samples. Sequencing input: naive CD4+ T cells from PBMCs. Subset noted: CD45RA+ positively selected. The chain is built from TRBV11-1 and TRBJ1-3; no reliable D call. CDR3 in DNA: TGTGCCAGCAGCTCGGGTCTCTCTGGAAACACCATATATTTT. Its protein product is CASSSGLSGNTIYF.